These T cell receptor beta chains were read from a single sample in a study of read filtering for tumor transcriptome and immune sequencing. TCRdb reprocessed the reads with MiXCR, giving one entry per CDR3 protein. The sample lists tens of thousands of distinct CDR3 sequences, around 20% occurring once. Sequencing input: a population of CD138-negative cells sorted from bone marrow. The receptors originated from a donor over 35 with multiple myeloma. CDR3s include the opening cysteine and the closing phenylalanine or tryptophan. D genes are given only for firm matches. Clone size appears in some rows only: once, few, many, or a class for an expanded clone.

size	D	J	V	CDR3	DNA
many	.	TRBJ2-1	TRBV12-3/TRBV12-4	CASARAKSSHNEQFF	TGTGCCAGCGCAAGAGCGAAAAGCTCCCACAATGAGCAGTTCTTC
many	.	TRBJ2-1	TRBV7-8	CASSSRDWGNEQFF	TGTGCCAGCAGTTCTCGAGATTGGGGCAATGAGCAGTTCTTC
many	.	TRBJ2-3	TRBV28	CASNRRRLVRADTQYF	TGTGCCAGCAACAGACGGAGGCTAGTGAGGGCAGATACGCAGTATTTT
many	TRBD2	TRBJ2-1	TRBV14	CASSLDPSGRSEQFF	TGTGCCAGCAGCCTAGACCCTAGCGGGAGGAGTGAGCAGTTCTTC
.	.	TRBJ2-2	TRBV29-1	CSVGSTGSNTGELFF	TGCAGCGTAGGCTCTACAGGGTCGAACACCGGGGAGCTGTTTTTT
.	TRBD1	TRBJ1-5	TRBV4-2	CASSLDGTGAEPQRF	TGTGCCAGCAGCCTAGATGGGACAGGTGCAGAGCCCCAGCGTTTT
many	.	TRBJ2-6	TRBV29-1	CSVLQGTGANVLTF	TGCAGCGTCCTCCAGGGGACCGGGGCCAACGTCCTGACTTTC
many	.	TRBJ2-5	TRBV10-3	CAIKTNTQETQYF	TGTGCCATCAAAACAAACACCCAAGAGACCCAGTACTTC
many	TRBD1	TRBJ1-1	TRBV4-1	CASSQTGTGRRAFF	TGCGCCAGCAGCCAAACCGGGACAGGGCGTAGAGCTTTCTTT
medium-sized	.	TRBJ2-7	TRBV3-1	CASSQASYEQYF	TGTGCCAGCAGCCAAGCCTCCTACGAGCAGTACTTC
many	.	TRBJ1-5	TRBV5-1	CASSLNNGEPQHF	TGCGCCAGCAGCTTGAATAACGGTGAGCCCCAGCATTTT
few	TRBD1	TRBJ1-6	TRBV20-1	CSARGGTGGSRPLHF	TGCAGTGCTAGAGGCGGTACAGGGGGATCTCGACCCCTCCACTTT
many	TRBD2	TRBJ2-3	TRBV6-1	CASSAGTSVSSTDTQYF	TGTGCCAGCAGCGCCGGGACTAGCGTTTCTAGCACAGATACGCAGTATTTT
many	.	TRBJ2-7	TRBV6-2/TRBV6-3	CASSLDLAGEQYF	TGTGCCAGCAGTTTGGACCTAGCAGGCGAGCAGTACTTC
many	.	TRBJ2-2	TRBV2	CASSVGQAGELFF	TGTGCCAGCAGTGTAGGTCAGGCCGGGGAGCTGTTTTTT
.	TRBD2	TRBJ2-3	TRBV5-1	CASNRGLAGTDTQYF	TGCGCCAGCAATCGAGGACTAGCGGGGACAGATACGCAGTATTTT
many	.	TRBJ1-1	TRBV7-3	CASSLSGSLNTEAFF	TGTGCCAGCAGCTTAAGTGGCAGCTTGAACACTGAAGCTTTCTTT
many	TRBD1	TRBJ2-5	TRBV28	CASSTPGQGARETQYF	TGTGCCAGCAGTACTCCGGGACAGGGTGCTCGGGAGACCCAGTACTTC
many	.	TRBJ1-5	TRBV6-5	CASSLTGGQPQHF	TGTGCCAGCAGCCTCACGGGGGGTCAGCCCCAGCATTTT
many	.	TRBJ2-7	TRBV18	CASSPLGVGGEQYF	TGTGCCAGCTCACCACTCGGGGTTGGGGGCGAGCAGTACTTC
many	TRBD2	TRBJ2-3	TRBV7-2	CASRPSGVSTDTQYF	TGTGCCAGCAGGCCTAGCGGGGTGAGCACAGATACGCAGTATTTT
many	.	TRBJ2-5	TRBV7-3	CASSPSGAPQETQYF	TGTGCCAGCAGCCCATCCGGGGCGCCCCAAGAGACCCAGTACTTC
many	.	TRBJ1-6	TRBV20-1	CSGVTQVGSPLHF	TGCAGTGGGGTGACCCAGGTGGGTTCACCCCTCCACTTT
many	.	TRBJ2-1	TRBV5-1	CASSLSFGSDNEQFF	TGCGCCAGCAGCTTGTCCTTTGGCTCTGACAATGAGCAGTTCTTC
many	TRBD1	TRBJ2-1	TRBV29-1	CSVEVRGQTYNEQFF	TGCAGCGTTGAAGTTCGGGGACAGACCTACAATGAGCAGTTCTTC
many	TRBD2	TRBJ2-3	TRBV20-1	CSARSGTSGTDTQYF	TGCAGTGCTAGATCGGGGACTAGCGGCACAGATACGCAGTATTTT
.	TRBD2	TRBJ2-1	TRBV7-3	CASSFSGASYNDQFF	TGTGCCAGCAGCTTCAGCGGGGCCTCGTACAATGATCAGTTCTTC
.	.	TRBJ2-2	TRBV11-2	CAISLVGLTGKLFF	TGTGCCATCAGCTTAGTAGGGTTAACCGGGAAGCTGTTTTTT
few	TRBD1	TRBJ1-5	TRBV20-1	CSAPDRESWQPQHF	TGCAGTGCTCCGGACAGGGAAAGTTGGCAGCCCCAGCATTTT
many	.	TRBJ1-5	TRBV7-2	CASSLVGSYSNQPQHF	TGTGCCAGCAGCTTAGTGGGGTCCTATAGCAATCAGCCCCAGCATTTT
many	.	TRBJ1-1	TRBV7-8	CASSPLGMNTEAFF	TGTGCCAGCAGCCCACTCGGCATGAACACTGAAGCTTTCTTT
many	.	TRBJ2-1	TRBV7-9	CASSFRAGSYNEQFF	TGTGCCAGCAGCTTTCGGGCGGGCTCCTACAATGAGCAGTTCTTC
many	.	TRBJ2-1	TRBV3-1	CASSQELTNEQFF	TGTGCCAGCAGCCAAGAGTTAACCAATGAGCAGTTCTTC
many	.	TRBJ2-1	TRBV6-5	CASSAPPWTPTGVASYNEQFF	TGTGCCAGCAGCGCTCCACCCTGGACTCCAACGGGAGTGGCCTCCTACAATGAGCAGTTCTTC
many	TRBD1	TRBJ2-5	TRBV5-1	CASSHGQGEKTQYF	TGCGCCAGCAGCCACGGACAGGGGGAAAAGACCCAGTACTTC
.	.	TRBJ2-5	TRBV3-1	CASSEWEETQYF	TGTGCCAGCAGCGAGTGGGAAGAGACCCAGTACTTC
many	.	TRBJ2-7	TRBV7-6	CATQPFSSYEQYF	TGTGCCACACAGCCGTTTAGCTCCTACGAGCAGTACTTC
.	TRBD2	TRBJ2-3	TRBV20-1	CSAHNGLAGDSDTQYF	TGCAGTGCTCACAACGGACTAGCGGGAGACTCAGATACGCAGTATTTT
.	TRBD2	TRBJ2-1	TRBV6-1	CASSSGLSGGGSEQFF	TGTGCCAGCAGCTCTGGACTATCGGGAGGAGGAAGTGAGCAGTTCTTC
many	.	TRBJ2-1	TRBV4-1	CASSQEGVGATYNEQFF	TGTGCCAGCAGCCAAGAAGGGGTCGGTGCAACTTACAATGAGCAGTTCTTC
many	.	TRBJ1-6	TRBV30	CAWRRWGDSPLHF	TGTGCCTGGAGAAGGTGGGGGGATTCACCCCTCCACTTT
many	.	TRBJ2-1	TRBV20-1	CSAETRGAQFF	TGCAGTGCTGAGACCCGAGGGGCGCAGTTCTTC
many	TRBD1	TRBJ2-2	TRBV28	CASSSPYRGLTGELFF	TGTGCCAGCAGTTCCCCCTACAGGGGGCTCACCGGGGAGCTGTTTTTT
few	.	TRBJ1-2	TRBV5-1	CASSLEYYGYTF	TGCGCCAGCAGCTTAGAGTACTATGGCTACACCTTC
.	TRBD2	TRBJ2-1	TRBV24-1	CAAGDGAGAYYNEQFF	TGTGCCGCCGGTGATGGGGCGGGAGCGTACTACAATGAGCAGTTCTTC
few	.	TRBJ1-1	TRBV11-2	CASSPPPHTEAFF	TGTGCCAGCAGCCCCCCCCCCCACACTGAAGCTTTCTTT
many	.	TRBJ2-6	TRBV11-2	CASRGDREASSGANVLTF	TGTGCCAGCAGGGGAGACAGGGAGGCTTCCTCTGGGGCCAACGTCCTGACTTTC
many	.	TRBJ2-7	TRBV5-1	CASSLRGNFAEQYF	TGCGCCAGCAGCTTAAGGGGAAACTTCGCCGAGCAGTACTTC
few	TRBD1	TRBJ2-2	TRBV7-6	CASSRRGSGTGELFF	TGTGCCAGCAGCCGCAGGGGGTCCGGCACCGGGGAGCTGTTTTTT
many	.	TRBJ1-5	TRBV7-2	CASSPQGGDQPQHF	TGTGCCAGCAGCCCCCAGGGCGGGGATCAGCCCCAGCATTTT
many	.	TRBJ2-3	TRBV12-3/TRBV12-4	CASRPIRSGNTQYF	TGTGCCAGCAGGCCCATAAGGTCGGGAAATACGCAGTATTTT
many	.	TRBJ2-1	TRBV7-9	CASSLEVGGYNEQFF	TGTGCCAGCAGCTTAGAGGTTGGCGGCTACAATGAGCAGTTCTTC
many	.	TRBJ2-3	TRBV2	CASSLTLDSTDTQYF	TGTGCCAGCAGCCTTACCCTCGACAGCACAGATACGCAGTATTTT